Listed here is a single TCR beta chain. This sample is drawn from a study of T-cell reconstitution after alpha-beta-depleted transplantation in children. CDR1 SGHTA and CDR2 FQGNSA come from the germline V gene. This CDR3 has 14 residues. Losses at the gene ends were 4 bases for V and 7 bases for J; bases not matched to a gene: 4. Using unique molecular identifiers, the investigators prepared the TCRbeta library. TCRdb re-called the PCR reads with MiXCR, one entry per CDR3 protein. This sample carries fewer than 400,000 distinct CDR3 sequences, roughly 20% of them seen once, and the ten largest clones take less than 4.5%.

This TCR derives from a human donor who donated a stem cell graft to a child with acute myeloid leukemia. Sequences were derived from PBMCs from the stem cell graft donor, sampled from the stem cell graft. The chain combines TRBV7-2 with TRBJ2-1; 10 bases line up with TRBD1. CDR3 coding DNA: TGTGCCAGCAGCTCGCGGGACAGGGGAAATGAGCAGTTCTTC. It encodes CASSSRDRGNEQFF.